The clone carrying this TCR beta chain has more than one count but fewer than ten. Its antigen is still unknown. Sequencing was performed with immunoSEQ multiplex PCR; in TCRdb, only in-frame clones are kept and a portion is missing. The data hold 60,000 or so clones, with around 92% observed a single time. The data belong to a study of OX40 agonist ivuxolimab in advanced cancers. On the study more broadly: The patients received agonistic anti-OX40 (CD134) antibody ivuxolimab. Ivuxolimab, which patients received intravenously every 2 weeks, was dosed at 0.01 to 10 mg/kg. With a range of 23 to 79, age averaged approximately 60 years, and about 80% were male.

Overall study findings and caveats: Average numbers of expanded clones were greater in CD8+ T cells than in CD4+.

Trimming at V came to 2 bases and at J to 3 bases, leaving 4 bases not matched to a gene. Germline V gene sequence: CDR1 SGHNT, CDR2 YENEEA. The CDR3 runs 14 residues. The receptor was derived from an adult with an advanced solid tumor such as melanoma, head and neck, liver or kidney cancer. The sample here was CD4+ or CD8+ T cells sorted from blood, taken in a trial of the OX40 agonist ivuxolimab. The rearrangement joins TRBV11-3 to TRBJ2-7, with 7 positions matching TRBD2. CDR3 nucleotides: TGTGCCAGCAGCTTATTCTGGGGGGGCTACGAGCAGTACTTC. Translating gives CASSLFWGGYEQYF. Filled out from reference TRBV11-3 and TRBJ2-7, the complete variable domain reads EAGVVQSPRYKIIEKKQPVAFWCNPISGHNTLYWYLQNLGQGPELLIRYENEEAVDDSQLPKDRFSAERLKGVDSTLKIQPAELGDSAVYLCASSLFWGGYEQYFGPGTRLTVT.